These 9 T cell receptor beta chains were sequenced from one sample in a study of T cells after yellow fever vaccination. TCRdb re-called the 5' RACE reads with MiXCR, one entry per CDR3 protein. The sample lists roughly 340,000 distinct CDR3 sequences, 3% to 4.5% occurring once. This specimen was PBMCs, taken 5 days after the yellow fever booster vaccination. The receptors come from a man between 18 and 29 years old who received the YFV17D yellow fever vaccine.

This clonotype was counted only a few times. This chain joins TRBV6-5 and TRBJ2-1, with D unresolved. Germline V gene sequence: CDR1 MNHEY, CDR2 SVGAGI. The ends were cut back, 2 bases at V and 8 bases at J, with 4 bases in the middle. The CDR3 length is 11 residues. CDR3 bases: TGTGCCAGCAGTTACAGGGATGAGCAGTTCTTC. Amino acid sequence: CASSYRDEQFF.

This clonotype has at least ten counts. The V call is TRBV18, the J call TRBJ2-7, with TRBD2 identical over 7 bases. The J segment lost 2 bases and the V segment lost 1 base, leaving 8 bases of the junction unmatched. This CDR3 has 16 amino acids. The germline V gene encodes CDR1 KGHSH and CDR2 LQKENI. CDR3 residues: CASSPQEASGTYEQYF. The CDR3 DNA is TGTGCCAGCTCACCACAGGAAGCTAGCGGCACCTACGAGCAGTACTTC.

The chain employs TRBV12-3 or TRBV12-4 and TRBJ2-5; no reliable D call. The V and J ends lost 6 bases and 5 bases respectively, with 10 bases between them. The CDR3 has 12 amino acids. This CDR3 reads CASSPRWETQYF. CDR3 nucleotide sequence: TGTGCCAGCAGCCCTCGATGGGAGACCCAGTACTTC.

This chain joins TRBV4-1 and TRBJ2-5; perhaps TRBD1 as D (6 bases). The germline V gene encodes CDR1 MGHRA and CDR2 YSYEKL. The CDR3 has 15 residues. V lost 4 bases to trimming and J lost 0 bases, with 12 bases between them. The DNA of the CDR3 is TGCGCCAGCAGCCTTGCAACAGGGTACCAAGAGACCCAGTACTTC. Amino acids: CASSLATGYQETQYF.

This clonotype was detected only a few times. The chain uses TRBV7-2 and TRBJ2-3; 7 nucleotides line up with TRBD2. The CDR3 sequence is 17 residues long. The germline CDR1 and CDR2 sequences are SGHTA and FQGNSA. Trimming cost V 8 bases and J 2 bases; bases outside gene matches: 16. The CDR3 nucleotides read TGTGCCAGCCAATTAGTGTTCGGGGGGAGCGTCACAGATACGCAGTATTTT. This sequence encodes CASQLVFGGSVTDTQYF.

This clonotype was recorded many times. The chain has TRBV4-1 and TRBJ1-5; TRBD1 is a possible D gene (5 bases). Germline CDR1 and CDR2: MGHRA and YSYEKL. There are 15 residues in the CDR3. V dropped 6 bases and J dropped 0 bases, with 12 bases sitting between them. CDR3: CASRGRADSNQPQHF. CDR3 coding DNA: TGCGCCAGCAGGGGCAGGGCCGATAGCAATCAGCCCCAGCATTTT.

DNA for the CDR3: TGTGCCAGCAGCCCGATGTTATTCGGAGACAGATACGAGCAGTACGTC. The encoded protein is CASSPMLFGDRYEQYV. This chain connects TRBV7-6 to TRBJ2-7; weak D call: TRBD1 (5 bases). Trimming took 5 bases from V and 4 from J, leaving 21 bases between them. Germline-derived CDR1 and CDR2 are SGHVS and FNYEAQ. CDR3 length: 16 residues.

There are many counts of this clonotype. The V gene is TRBV5-1, the J gene TRBJ1-1, with D maybe TRBD1 (5 bases). V was pared by 0 bases and J by 3 bases, with 12 bases between. Germline lookup yields CDR1 SGHRS and CDR2 YFSETQ. This CDR3 has 15 residues. CDR3 protein: CASSLEGNQYTEAFF. The CDR3 region has the DNA TGCGCCAGCAGCTTGGAGGGGAACCAGTACACTGAAGCTTTCTTT. Variable domain in full (rest from reference TRBV5-1 and TRBJ1-1): KAGVTQTPRYLIKTRGQQVTLSCSPISGHRSVSWYQQTPGQGLQFLFEYFSETQRNKGNFPGRFSGRQFSNSRSEMNVSTLELGDSALYLCASSLEGNQYTEAFFGQGTRLTVV.

The CDR3 coding sequence is TGTGCCAGCAGCCGGGGGACAGGGGGCTATGTCACCGGGGAGCTGTTTTTT. Its protein is CASSRGTGGYVTGELFF. This sequence joins TRBV7-9 and TRBJ2-2; 12 nucleotides match TRBD1. CDR1 is SEHNR and CDR2 is FQNEAQ in the germline V gene (reference sequence). V shed 5 bases, J shed 4 bases, and the junction held 8 bases outside the gene matches. The CDR3 is 17 residues long.